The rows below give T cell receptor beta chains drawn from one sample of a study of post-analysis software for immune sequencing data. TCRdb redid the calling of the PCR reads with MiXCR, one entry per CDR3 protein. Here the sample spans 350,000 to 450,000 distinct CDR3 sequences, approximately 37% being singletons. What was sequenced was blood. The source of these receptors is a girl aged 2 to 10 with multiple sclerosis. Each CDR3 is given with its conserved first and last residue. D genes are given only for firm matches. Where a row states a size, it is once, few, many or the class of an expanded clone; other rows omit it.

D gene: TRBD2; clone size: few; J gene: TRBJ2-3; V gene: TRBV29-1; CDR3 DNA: TGCAGCGCGGGGGGACGACTCGCAGATACGCAGTATTTT; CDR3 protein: CSAGGRLADTQYF
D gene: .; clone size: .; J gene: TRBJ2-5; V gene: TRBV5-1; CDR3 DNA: TGCGCCAGCAGCCCTAACTTGGTAGAGACCCAGTACTTC; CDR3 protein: CASSPNLVETQYF
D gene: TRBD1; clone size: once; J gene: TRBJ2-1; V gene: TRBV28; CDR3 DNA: TGTGCCAGCAGTTCAAGCCCCTCCCGGGACAGGGGCTACAATGAGCAGTTCTTC; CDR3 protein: CASSSSPSRDRGYNEQFF
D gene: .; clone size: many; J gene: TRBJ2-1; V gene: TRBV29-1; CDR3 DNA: TGCAGCGTTGTAGGGGGGGGCCCCTACAATGAGCAGTTCTTC; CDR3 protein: CSVVGGGPYNEQFF
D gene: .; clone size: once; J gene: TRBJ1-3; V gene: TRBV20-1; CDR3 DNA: TGCAGTGCTTCACACTCTGGAAACACCATATATTTT; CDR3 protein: CSASHSGNTIYF
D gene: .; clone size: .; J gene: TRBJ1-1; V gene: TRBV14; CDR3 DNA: TGTGCCAGCAGCCAGGACTTTGGTGTGAAGCTAAACACTGAAGCTTTCTTT; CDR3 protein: CASSQDFGVKLNTEAFF
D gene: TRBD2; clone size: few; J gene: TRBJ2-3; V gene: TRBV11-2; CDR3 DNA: TGTGCCAGCAGCCTTAGAGTAGGTGGACTAGCGGGAGTATCTGGCACAGATACGCAGTATTTT; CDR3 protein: CASSLRVGGLAGVSGTDTQYF
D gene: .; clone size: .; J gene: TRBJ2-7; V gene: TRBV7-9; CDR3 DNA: TGTGCCAGCAGCTTTAGTGGCGCGGGGAGCTCCTACGAGCAGTACTTC; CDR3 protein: CASSFSGAGSSYEQYF
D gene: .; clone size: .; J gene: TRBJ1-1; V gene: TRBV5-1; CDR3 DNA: TGCGCCAGCACCCAGGCGGGGAACACTGAAGCTTTCTTT; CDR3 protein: CASTQAGNTEAFF
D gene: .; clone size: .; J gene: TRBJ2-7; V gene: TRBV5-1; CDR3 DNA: TGCGCCAGCAGCTTGGAGGGGCTCCCCTACGAGCAGTACTTC; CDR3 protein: CASSLEGLPYEQYF
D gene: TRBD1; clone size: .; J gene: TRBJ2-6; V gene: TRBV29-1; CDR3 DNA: TGCAGCGTTCGCGTCAGGGGGCTGGTCTCTGGGGCCAACGTCCTGACTTTC; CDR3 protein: CSVRVRGLVSGANVLTF
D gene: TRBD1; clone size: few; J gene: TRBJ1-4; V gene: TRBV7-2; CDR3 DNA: TGTGCCAGCAGACCCTCCGGGACAGGTTTCAATGAAAAACTGTTTTTT; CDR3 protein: CASRPSGTGFNEKLFF
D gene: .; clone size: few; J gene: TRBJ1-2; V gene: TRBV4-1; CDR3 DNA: TGCGCCAGCAGCTGGACCGGCCGGGGGGTTAAGTATGGCTACACCTTC; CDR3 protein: CASSWTGRGVKYGYTF
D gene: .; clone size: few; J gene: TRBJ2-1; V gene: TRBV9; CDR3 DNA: TGTGCCAGCAGCGTCCGTAGCTACAATGAGCAGTTCTTC; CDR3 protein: CASSVRSYNEQFF
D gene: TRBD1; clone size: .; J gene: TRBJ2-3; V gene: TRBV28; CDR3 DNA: TGTGCCAGCAATGACGGACAGGGCGGCGTTAGGCAGTATTTT; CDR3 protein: CASNDGQGGVRQYF
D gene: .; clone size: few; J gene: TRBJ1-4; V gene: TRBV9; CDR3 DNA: TGTGCCAGCAGCGGGTTAAATGAAAAACTGTTTTTT; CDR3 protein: CASSGLNEKLFF
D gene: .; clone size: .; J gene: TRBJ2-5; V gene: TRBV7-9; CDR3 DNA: TGTGCCAGCAGCCCCAGGGGCAAAGAAGAGTACTTC; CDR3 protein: CASSPRGKEEYF
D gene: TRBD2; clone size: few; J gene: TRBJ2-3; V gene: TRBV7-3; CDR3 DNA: TGTGCCAGCAGCTTGGGGCTAGCGGGAATAGATACGCAGTATTTT; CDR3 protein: CASSLGLAGIDTQYF
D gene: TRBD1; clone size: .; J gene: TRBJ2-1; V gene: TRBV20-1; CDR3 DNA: TGCAGTGCTTGGGACAGAGTAACCAATGAGCAGTTCTTC; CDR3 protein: CSAWDRVTNEQFF
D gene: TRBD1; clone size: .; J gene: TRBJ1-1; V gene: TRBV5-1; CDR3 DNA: TGCGCCAGCAGCCCCTGGACAGGGAACACTGAAGCTTTCTTT; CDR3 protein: CASSPWTGNTEAFF
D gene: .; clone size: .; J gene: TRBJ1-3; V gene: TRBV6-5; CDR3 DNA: TGTGCCAGCAGTTACTCTCAGGCGGCTGGAAACACCATATATTTT; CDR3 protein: CASSYSQAAGNTIYF
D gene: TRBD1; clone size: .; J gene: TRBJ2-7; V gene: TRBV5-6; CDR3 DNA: TGTGCCGGCAGCTATCGACAGGGCCCCTCCTACGAGCAGTACTTC; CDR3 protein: CAGSYRQGPSYEQYF
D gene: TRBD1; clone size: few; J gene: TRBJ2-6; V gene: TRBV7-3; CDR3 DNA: TGTGCCAGCAGCTTATCCTCACAGGGGAGCTCTGGGGCCAACGTCCTGACTTTC; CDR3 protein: CASSLSSQGSSGANVLTF
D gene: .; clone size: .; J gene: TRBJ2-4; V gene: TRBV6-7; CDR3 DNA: TGTGCCAGCAGTGAAACCCACGGTCATCTAGTAGACATTCAGTACTTC; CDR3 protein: CASSETHGHLVDIQYF
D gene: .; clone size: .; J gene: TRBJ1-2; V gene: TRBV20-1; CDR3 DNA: TGCAGTGCTAGAGATTTTGTGTATGGCTACACCTTC; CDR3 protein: CSARDFVYGYTF
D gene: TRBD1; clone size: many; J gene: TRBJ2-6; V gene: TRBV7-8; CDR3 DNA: TGTGCCAGCAGCCTACGGACAGGGGGGAGCTCTGGGGCCAACGTCCTGACTTTC; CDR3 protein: CASSLRTGGSSGANVLTF
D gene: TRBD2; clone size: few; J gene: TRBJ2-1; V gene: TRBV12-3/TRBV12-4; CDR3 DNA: TGTGCCAGCAGGACTAGCGGGAGGGCCTTGGATGAGCAGTTCTTC; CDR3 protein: CASRTSGRALDEQFF
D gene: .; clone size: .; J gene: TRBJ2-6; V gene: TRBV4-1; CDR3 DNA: TGCGCCGGCAACACAGGTGCCACCCCGGTCAACTCTGGGGCCAACGTCCTGACTTTC; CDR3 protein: CAGNTGATPVNSGANVLTF
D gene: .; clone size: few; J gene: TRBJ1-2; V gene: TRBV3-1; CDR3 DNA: TGTGCCAGCAGCCAGTACGGACAGAGTCCTAACTATGGCTACACCTTC; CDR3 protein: CASSQYGQSPNYGYTF
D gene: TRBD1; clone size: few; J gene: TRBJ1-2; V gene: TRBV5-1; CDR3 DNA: TGCGCCAGCAGCTTGTGGACAGGGGGGGATGGCTACACCTTC; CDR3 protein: CASSLWTGGDGYTF
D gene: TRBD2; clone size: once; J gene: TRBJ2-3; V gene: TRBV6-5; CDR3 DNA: TGTGCCAGCAGTTATAGCGGACTAGCGGGAGTAGCAGATACGCAGTATTTT; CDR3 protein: CASSYSGLAGVADTQYF
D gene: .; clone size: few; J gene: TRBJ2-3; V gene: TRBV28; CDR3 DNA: TGTGCCAGCAGTCCGTTGGTTCGCACAGATACGCAGTATTTT; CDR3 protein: CASSPLVRTDTQYF
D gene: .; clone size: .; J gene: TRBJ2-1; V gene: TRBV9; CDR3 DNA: TGTGCCAGCAGCATCCGAACTAGCTCCCACAATGAGCAGTTCTTC; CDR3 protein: CASSIRTSSHNEQFF
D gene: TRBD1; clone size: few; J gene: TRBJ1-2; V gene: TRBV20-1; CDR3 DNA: TGCAGTGCTAGACAGGGACAGGGTACCCTTAATAGGGATGGCTACACCTTC; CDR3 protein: CSARQGQGTLNRDGYTF
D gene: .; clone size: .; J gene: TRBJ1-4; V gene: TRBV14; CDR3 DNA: TGTGCCAGCAGCCAAGAACGAAGGGGACTTGAAGAAAAACTGTTTTTT; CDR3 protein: CASSQERRGLEEKLFF
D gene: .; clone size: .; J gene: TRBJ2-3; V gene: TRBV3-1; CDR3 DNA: TGTGCCAGCAGCCCTCACACAGTAGATACGCAGTATTTT; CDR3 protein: CASSPHTVDTQYF
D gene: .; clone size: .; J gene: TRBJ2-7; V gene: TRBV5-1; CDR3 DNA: TGCGCCAGCAGCCCTGGACATGGGGGAGCCTCCAACGAGCAGTACTTC; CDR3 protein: CASSPGHGGASNEQYF
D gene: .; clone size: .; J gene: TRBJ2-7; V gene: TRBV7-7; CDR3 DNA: TGTGCTAGCAGCTTAGCTATGGGGTACGAGCAGTACTTC; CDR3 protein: CASSLAMGYEQYF
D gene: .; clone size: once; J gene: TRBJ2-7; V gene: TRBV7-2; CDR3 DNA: TGTGCCAGCAGCTTAGTCGATGGGACCATCCTGGGCGAGCAGTACTTC; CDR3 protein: CASSLVDGTILGEQYF
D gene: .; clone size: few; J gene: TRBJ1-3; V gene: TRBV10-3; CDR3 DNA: TGTGCCGCGAATCCGGGGACTCATGGAAACACCATATATTTT; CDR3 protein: CAANPGTHGNTIYF
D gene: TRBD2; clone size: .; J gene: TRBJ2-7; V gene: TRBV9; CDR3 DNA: TGTGCCAGCAGCGTAGATGCGGGGGTTAACTACGAGCAGTACTTC; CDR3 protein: CASSVDAGVNYEQYF
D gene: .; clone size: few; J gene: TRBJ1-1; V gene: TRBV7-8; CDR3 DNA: TGTGCCAGCAGCCCCCGGGGGAGTAACACTGAAGCTTTCTTT; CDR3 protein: CASSPRGSNTEAFF
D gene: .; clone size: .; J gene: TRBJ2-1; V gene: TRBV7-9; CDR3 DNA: TGTGCCAGCAGCCCCTCGGAGCGGCACAATGAGCAGTTCTTC; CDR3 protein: CASSPSERHNEQFF
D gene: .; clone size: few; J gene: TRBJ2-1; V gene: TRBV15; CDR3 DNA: TGTGCCACCAGTTATGGGGTGACCAGCTACAATGAGCAGTTCTTC; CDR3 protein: CATSYGVTSYNEQFF
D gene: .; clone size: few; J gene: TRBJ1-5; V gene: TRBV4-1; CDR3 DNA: TGCGCCAGCAGCAAATTGGGGGCGCGGCAGCCCCAGCATTTT; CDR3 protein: CASSKLGARQPQHF
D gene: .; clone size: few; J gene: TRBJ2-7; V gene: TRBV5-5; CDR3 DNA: TGTGCCAGCAGCTTGGCCTCCAGGGACGAGCAGTACTTC; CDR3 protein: CASSLASRDEQYF
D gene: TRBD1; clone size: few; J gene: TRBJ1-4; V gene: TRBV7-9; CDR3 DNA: TGTGCCAGCAGCTTATGGGCAGGGGGCGCGGTTGGAGAAAAACTGTTTTTT; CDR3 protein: CASSLWAGGAVGEKLFF
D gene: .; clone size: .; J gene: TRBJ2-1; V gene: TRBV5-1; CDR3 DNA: TGCGCCAGCAGCTTGGTTACGGTTGGGAATGAGCAGTTCTTC; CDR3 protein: CASSLVTVGNEQFF
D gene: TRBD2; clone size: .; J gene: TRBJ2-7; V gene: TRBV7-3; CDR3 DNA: TGTGCCAGCAGCGTTAGCGGGAGCTCTTCCTACGAGCAGTACTTC; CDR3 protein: CASSVSGSSSYEQYF
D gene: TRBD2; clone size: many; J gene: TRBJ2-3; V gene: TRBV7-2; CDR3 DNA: TGTGCCAGCAGCTTAGCCCTAGCGGGAGTAGATACGCAGTATTTT; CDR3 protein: CASSLALAGVDTQYF
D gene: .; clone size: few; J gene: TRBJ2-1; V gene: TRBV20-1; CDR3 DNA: TGCAGTGCTAGCGGCGGTACAAACAATGAGCAGTTCTTC; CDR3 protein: CSASGGTNNEQFF
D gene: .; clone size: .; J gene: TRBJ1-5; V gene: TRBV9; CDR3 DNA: TGTGCCAGCAGCGGGCCTCGCGGGCCCCAGCATTTT; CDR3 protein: CASSGPRGPQHF
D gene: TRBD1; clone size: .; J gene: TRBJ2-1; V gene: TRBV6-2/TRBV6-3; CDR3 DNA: TGTGCCAGCAGTTACCGGACAGGGATCTACAATGAGCAGTTCTTC; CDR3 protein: CASSYRTGIYNEQFF